These 10 T cell receptor beta chains came from one sample sequenced in a study of beta chain features in type 1 diabetes. Study-wide points: Among patients with Type 1 diabetes, TCRB CDR3s were moderately but significantly shorter in every one of the four CD4+ subsets.

These TCRs are of unknown antigen specificity. Expressed TCRB transcripts were sequenced because the entire RNA isolate underwent reverse transcription. TCRdb's copy holds only in-frame clones and misses some; the assay was immunoSEQ multiplex PCR. The repertoire holds approximately 150,000 clones, with about an eighth as singletons. The sequencing sample was made of central memory CD4+ T cells from blood. These receptors originate from a man aged 18 to 35 with type 1 diabetes.

The chain uses TRBV18 and TRBJ2-5; 8 bases align to TRBD1. This CDR3 is 14 amino acids long. With V trimmed by 3 bases and J by 5 bases, 5 bases remained unmatched. Per the germline V gene, CDR1 is KGHSH and CDR2 is LQKENI. As DNA, the CDR3 is TGTGCCAGCTCACCCGGACAGGGCTGGGAGACCCAGTACTTC. Its protein product is CASSPGQGWETQYF.

The chain combines TRBV29-1 with TRBJ1-2, with a weak D call TRBD1 (6 bases). Germline V lookup: CDR1 SQVTM, CDR2 ANQGSEA. The CDR3 consists of 10 residues. The V and J ends lost 3 bases and 8 bases respectively, with 7 bases between them. The CDR3 nucleotides read TGCAGCGTTGACAGGGGCGGCTACACCTTC. This translates into CSVDRGGYTF.

This clone was detected a few times. This chain joins TRBV21-1 and TRBJ2-4; the table gives TRBD1 as D, unverified against the DNA. TRBV21-1 is deemed a pseudogene. The CDR3 totals 10 residues. For the CDR3, the DNA is TGTGCCAGCGGCTTCCGGGACAGGGATTTC. Its protein product is CASGFRDRDF.

V and J are TRBV5-1 and TRBJ1-2, with 9 bases that match TRBD1. CDR3 length: 15 residues. CDR1 and CDR2 (germline): SGHRS, YFSETQ. The trim removed 4 bases at V and 4 bases at J, leaving 8 bases unmatched. The CDR3 loop is CASSRQTGGGYGYTF. The CDR3 DNA reads as TGCGCCAGCAGCCGCCAGACAGGGGGTGGCTATGGCTACACCTTC.

V gene TRBV30 combines with J gene TRBJ1-2; 8 bases agree with TRBD1. V trimming: 2 bases; J trimming: 8 bases; junction bases outside the gene matches: 10. Germline V gene sequence: CDR1 GTSNPN, CDR2 SVGIG (reference sequence). The CDR3 runs to 14 residues. The CDR3 coding sequence is TGTGCCTGGAGTTTCCCAGGGGGCATAAGGGGCTACACCTTC. Protein: CAWSFPGGIRGYTF. The full variable domain, completed using reference TRBV30 and TRBJ1-2, is SQTIHQWPATLVQPVGSPLSLECTVEGTSNPNLYWYRQAAGRGLQLLFYSVGIGQISSEVPQNLSASRPQDRQFILSSKKLLLSDSGFYLCAWSFPGGIRGYTFGSGTRLTVV.

This clone was seen a handful of times. CDR3 coding DNA: TGTGCCAGCAGCTTCCCGGGACAGGGGGCAGGTGGCTACACCTTC. This codes for CASSFPGQGAGGYTF. This chain connects TRBV7-2 to TRBJ1-2; 12 bases are a match to TRBD1. From germline, CDR1 is SGHTA and CDR2 FQGNSA. V lost 3 bases and J lost 7; bases outside the gene matches: 6. The CDR3 sequence is 15 residues long. Together with reference TRBV7-2 and TRBJ1-2, the CDR3 gives the full variable domain: GAGVSQSPSNKVTEKGKDVELRCDPISGHTALYWYRQSLGQGLEFLIYFQGNSAPDKSGLPSDRFSAERTGGSVSTLTIQRTQQEDSAVYLCASSFPGQGAGGYTFGSGTRLTVV.

This clone was counted ten times or more. The rearrangement links TRBV10-3 to TRBJ2-1; D may be TRBD2 (6 bases). This CDR3 has 14 amino acids. Germline V lookup: CDR1 ENHRY, CDR2 SYGVKD. The V end was cut by 6 bases, the J end by 4 bases, with 13 bases between. The CDR3 DNA reads TGTGCCATCAGCGATTCACGGGAGTACAATGAGCAGTTCTTC. Protein sequence: CAISDSREYNEQFF.

This clone was recorded a few times. Other DNA variants within this sample encode the same CDR3. The chain is built from TRBV5-1 and TRBJ2-7; 9 bases map to TRBD2. This CDR3 contains 15 residues. Losses at the gene ends were 1 base for V and 0 bases for J; bases not matched to a gene: 2. The germline V gene has CDR1 SGHRS and CDR2 YFSETQ. The CDR3 region is CASSLSGGPSYEQYF. In DNA form, the CDR3 reads TGCGCCAGCAGCTTGAGCGGGGGGCCCTCCTACGAGCAGTACTTC.

There are a few counts of this clone. This chain connects TRBV30 to TRBJ2-4, with TRBD1 as a possible D gene (6 bases). The CDR3 is made up of 15 amino acids. Looked up from germline, CDR1 is GTSNPN and CDR2 is SVGIG (reference sequence). V gave up 6 bases and J gave up 0 bases, with 15 bases separating them. CDR3 DNA sequence: TGTGCCTGTGAAACAGGGTCACTAGCCAAAAACATTCAGTACTTC. Residues: CACETGSLAKNIQYF.

On this clone: A much larger clone differs by one base, so this may be a read error. The V gene is TRBV4-1, the J gene TRBJ1-5, with D unclear. The CDR3 loop spans 16 amino acids. Germline lookup yields CDR1 MGHRA and CDR2 YSYEKL. V gave up 0 bases and J gave up 2 bases, with 11 bases separating them. This CDR3 is CASSQDPPQGNQPQHF. CDR3 DNA: TGCGCCAGCAGCCAAGATCCACCTCAGGGCAATCAGCCCCAGCATTTT.